This T cell receptor (beta chain) emerged from a study of OX40 agonist ivuxolimab in advanced cancers. Whole-study context: Dose-escalation subjects each had hepatocellular carcinoma, melanoma, renal cell or head and neck cancer.

General study findings and limits: Specificity for antigen went undetermined in the expanded peripheral T cells. Partial responders at 0.1-3.0 mg/kg had among the lowest clonal expansion.

The table came from immunoSEQ multiplex PCR; TCRdb's copy has only in-frame clones and leaves some out. The sample holds more than 15,000 clones, 90% seen once. For this clone: Its antigen is unknown.

There are 14 residues in the CDR3. CDR1 and CDR2 (germline): LNHDA, SQIVND (reference sequence). Deletions cut 5 bases from V and 0 bases from J, with 8 bases between. The clonotype comes from an adult with an advanced solid tumor such as melanoma, head and neck, liver or kidney cancer. The chain has TRBV19 and TRBJ1-3; D possibly corresponds to TRBD1 (6 bases). The source material was CD4+ or CD8+ T cells sorted from blood, sampled in a trial of the OX40 agonist ivuxolimab. CDR3 residues: CASSPDSSGNTIYF. The CDR3 DNA reads TGTGCCAGTAGTCCGGACAGCTCTGGAAACACCATATATTTT.